The 15 T cell receptor beta chains reported below all come from one sample, sequenced in a study of cytomegalovirus exposure and HLA in healthy donors. 60 Vbeta and 13 Jbeta primers were used in PCR. TCRdb's table, derived via immunoSEQ multiplex PCR, lists solely in-frame clones and lacks some. The top ten hold 1% of the sample, which has under 200,000 clones, about 82% seen once. Sequencing was done on a sample of PBMCs. These receptors all stem from a woman aged 50 to 65 in good health and CMV-seropositive.

Concerning this clone: At the DNA level, this CDR3 is encoded by other sequences in the same sample as well. This sequence joins TRBV9 and TRBJ2-7; 7 bases fit TRBD1. V lost 0 bases and J lost 2; bases outside the gene matches: 5. In germline, CDR1 is SGDLS, CDR2 YYNGEE. CDR3 length: 15 residues. CDR3 nucleotide sequence: TGTGCCAGCAGCGTAGGGGGGCAGGGGGCCTACGAGCAGTACTTC. The encoded protein is CASSVGGQGAYEQYF.

The V call is TRBV11-3, the J call TRBJ1-1; D is possibly TRBD1 (5 bases). Trimming removed 5 bases at V and 6 bases at J, with 13 bases between. CDR3 length: 13 amino acids. Germline CDR1 and CDR2: SGHNT and YENEEA. The CDR3 reads CASSPRGWAEAFF. The CDR3 region has the DNA TGTGCCAGCAGCCCCCGGGGGTGGGCTGAAGCTTTCTTT.

This clone is a singleton in its sample. The chain joins TRBV18 to TRBJ2-5; D possibly corresponds to TRBD2 (5 bases). V lost 2 bases, J lost 9 bases, and 10 bases lay in between. The germline CDR1 and CDR2 sequences are KGHSH and LQKENI. The CDR3 is 12 residues long. The CDR3 DNA sequence: TGTGCCAGCTCACCAGGTCAGGAGGCCCAGTACTTC. It encodes CASSPGQEAQYF.

Comments on this clone: The junction departs from germline at one end; a sequencing error may be responsible. V usage is TRBV7-7 and J usage is TRBJ2-5, with D tentatively TRBD1 or TRBD2 (6 bases each). The CDR3 extends over 15 amino acids. Germline loops: CDR1 SSHAT, CDR2 FNYEAQ (reference sequence). DNA for the CDR3: TGTGCTAGCAGCTTAGGGGGGACACCCCAAGAGACCCAGTACTTC. It specifies CASSLGGTPQETQYF.

The J gene is TRBJ2-1, the V gene TRBV5-1, with TRBD2 matching over 7 bases. This CDR3 has 18 amino acids. The germline gives CDR1 SGHRS, CDR2 YFSETQ. The V gene end was trimmed by 0 bases and the J gene end by 0 bases; junction bases not matched to a gene: 9. The CDR3 DNA sequence: TGCGCCAGCAGCTTGGGGGGGACTACGATTTCCTCCTACAATGAGCAGTTCTTC. Its protein is CASSLGGTTISSYNEQFF.

The CDR3 DNA is TGTGCCAGCAGCTTAAGGGGGTTCGTCAATCAGCCCCAGCATTTT. The encoded protein is CASSLRGFVNQPQHF. V and J are TRBV5-8 and TRBJ1-5; TRBD1 is a possible D gene (6 bases). Germline V gene sequence: CDR1 SGHTS, CDR2 YDEGEE. Trimming took 2 bases from V and 3 from J, leaving 12 bases between them. This CDR3 comprises 15 residues.

The chain carries TRBV7-9 and TRBJ2-1; the match to TRBD2 covers 7 bases. The J segment lost 4 bases and the V segment lost 2 bases, leaving 8 bases of the junction unmatched. The CDR3 totals 16 residues. Germline values: CDR1 SEHNR, CDR2 FQNEAQ (reference sequence). The CDR3 coding sequence is TGTGCCAGCAGCTTATACACTGGGACTATTTACAATGAGCAGTTCTTC. It is translated as CASSLYTGTIYNEQFF.

V gene TRBV7-2 combines with J gene TRBJ2-5, with a tentative D call TRBD2 (6 bases). CDR1 is SGHTA, CDR2 FQGNSA, per germline. This CDR3 comprises 15 residues. V was trimmed by 2 bases and J by 3 bases, leaving 13 bases between them. CDR3 region: CASSLLREWEETQYF. CDR3 in DNA: TGTGCCAGCAGCTTACTGCGGGAATGGGAAGAGACCCAGTACTTC.

The V and J genes are TRBV9 and TRBJ2-5, with a possible D match to TRBD2 (5 bases). The CDR3 contains 15 residues. Trimming stripped 2 bases from V and 5 bases from J, with 16 bases between. Germline loops: CDR1 SGDLS, CDR2 YYNGEE. CDR3 sequence reads: CASSVLDGMRETQYF. The CDR3 DNA reads TGTGCCAGCAGCGTTCTGGACGGGATGAGGGAGACCCAGTACTTC.

This clone occurred a few times. The chain links TRBV7-2 to TRBJ2-3, with 7 bases lining up with TRBD1. From germline, CDR1 is SGHTA and CDR2 FQGNSA. V dropped 2 bases and J dropped 5; count of bases not matched to a gene: 7. The CDR3 is 15 residues long. CDR3 DNA sequence: TGTGCCAGCAGCTTAAGGACAGGTTTTTTAGATACGCAGTATTTT. Amino acid sequence: CASSLRTGFLDTQYF.

This sequence joins TRBV7-2 and TRBJ2-5; D may be TRBD2 (6 bases). The germline V and J ends were trimmed by 3 bases and 7 bases, with 12 bases remaining between them. The CDR3 length is 13 residues. CDR1 SGHTA and CDR2 FQGNSA come from the germline V gene. CDR3 nucleotide sequence: TGTGCCAGCAGCTTGGTGGGACTGGGGACCCAGTACTTC. It translates to CASSLVGLGTQYF.

This chain uses TRBV9 with TRBJ1-1, with TRBD1 matching 8 bases. This CDR3 has 16 amino acids. The germline CDR1 and CDR2 sequences are SGDLS and YYNGEE. The V segment lost 4 bases and the J segment 2 bases; nucleotides outside the gene matches: 10. CDR3 region: CASSPQGAGINTEAFF. The CDR3 DNA follows: TGTGCCAGCAGCCCCCAGGGGGCAGGGATTAACACTGAAGCTTTCTTT. Full variable domain (outside the CDR3, taken from reference TRBV9 and TRBJ1-1): DSGVTQTPKHLITATGQRVTLRCSPRSGDLSVYWYQQSLDQGLQFLIQYYNGEERAKGNILERFSAQQFPDLHSELNLSSLELGDSALYFCASSPQGAGINTEAFFGQGTRLTVV.

The chain carries TRBV7-4 and TRBJ2-1; 10 bases line up with TRBD1. CDR1 SGHVT and CDR2 SQSDAQ come from the germline V gene. The CDR3 runs to 17 residues. With V trimmed by 1 base and J by 2 bases, 5 bases remained unmatched. CDR3 DNA: TGTGCCAGCAGCTTAGAGGAGACAGGGGGCCCCTACAATGAGCAGTTCTTC. It encodes CASSLEETGGPYNEQFF. Drawing the rest from reference TRBV7-4 and TRBJ2-1, the complete variable domain is GAGVSQSPRYKVAKRGRDVALRCDSISGHVTLYWYRQTLGQGSEVLTYSQSDAQRDKSGRPSGRFSAERPERSVSTLKIQRTEQGDSAVYLCASSLEETGGPYNEQFFGPGTRLTVL.

The rearrangement joins TRBV29-1 to TRBJ1-1; D gene ambiguous. The CDR3 has 14 amino acids. Germline CDR1 and CDR2: SQVTM and ANQGSEA. The germline V and J ends were trimmed by 6 bases and 4 bases, with 18 bases remaining between them. CDR3 DNA: TGCAGCGTGAAATTTTCCGGAGGTGGCACTGAAGCTTTCTTT. It specifies CSVKFSGGGTEAFF.

The chain links TRBV7-9 to TRBJ1-4; D not resolved. Looked up from germline, CDR1 is SEHNR and CDR2 is FQNEAQ (reference sequence). Trimming left V 3 bases short and J 0 bases short, with 11 bases between. This CDR3 region has 16 residues. This CDR3 reads CASSLLGRATNEKLFF. The CDR3 bases are TGTGCCAGCAGCTTGTTAGGCCGGGCAACTAATGAAAAACTGTTTTTT.